The present entry profiles one T cell receptor beta chain with its context. Antigen specificity is unknown. This sample is drawn from a study of PD-1 blockade in mismatch repair-deficient tumors. Study-level background: Enrolled about 2012-2016, patients had progressing, pretreated mismatch repair-deficient cancers of 12 types.

Method: immunoSEQ multiplex PCR; TCRdb's copy keeps in-frame clones and lacks some. The profile covers around 130,000 clones, with roughly 90% appearing a single time and approximately 12% taken by the ten largest. The CDR3 has 15 amino acids. Per germline, CDR1 MNHEY and CDR2 SMNVEV (reference sequence). V shed 8 bases and J shed 4 bases, with 18 bases lying between them. Findings and caveats of the study: Rapid post-treatment expansion, then contraction, generally preceding radiologic response, marked tumor-resident clones.

Every patient had mismatch repair deficiency by PCR or immunohistochemistry. TCR sequencing covered a few patients who responded to pembrolizumab. The material was peripheral blood, obtained 70 to 73 weeks after starting pembrolizumab. The V call is TRBV27, the J call TRBJ2-1, with D possibly TRBD2 on 5 matching bases. The clonotype originates from an adult with mismatch repair-deficient cancer. The CDR3 DNA reads TGTGCCAGCGGAGACGGGATAGGGCCGTACAATGAGCAGTTCTTC. Protein product: CASGDGIGPYNEQFF.